This TCR beta chain was recorded in a study of blood T cells in healthy people across ages. Using a J-beta primer mix together with a sample-barcoded 5' primer, a second PCR was run for about 6 to 11 cycles. Each CDR3 protein is one row after TCRdb ran MiXCR on the 5' RACE reads. This table holds 1.5 million or so distinct CDR3 sequences, about 42% found once. Only a few counts were recorded for this clonotype. Staff drew around 10 milliliters of peripheral blood from each donor. Germline CDR1 reads MDHEN; CDR2 reads SYDVKM. CDR3 length equals 13 residues. Trimming removed 6 bases from V and 4 bases from J, with 12 bases in between.

This chain uses TRBV28 with TRBJ1-2; the D gene is possibly TRBD1 (5 bases). The specimen was blood. The clonotype was recovered from a woman under 30 in good health. The CDR3 here is CASSWGWGYGYTF. The CDR3 DNA reads as TGTGCCAGCAGCTGGGGGTGGGGCTATGGCTACACCTTC.